This T cell receptor beta chain appears in the sequencing data of a study of blood T cell repertoires in COVID-19. Study summary: Acute-phase and convalescent COVID-19 samples originated in the United States, Italy and Spain.

Repertoires were generated with immunoSEQ multiplex PCR, while TCRdb's copy carries only in-frame clones and drops some. The table includes about 68,000 clones, roughly 89% detected once. The sequencing input was peripheral blood. The receptor was isolated from a man aged 25-40 years with acute or convalescent COVID-19.

The CDR3 DNA reads TGTGCCAGCATACGAGGACTAGCAGACTACGAGCAGTACTTC. It codes for CASIRGLADYEQYF. The V call is TRBV2, the J call TRBJ2-7; 8 bases match TRBD2. The germline V gene encodes CDR1 SNHLY and CDR2 FYNNEI. The CDR3 is made up of 14 amino acids. The ends lost 7 bases at V and 3 bases at J; junction bases unmatched: 8. Together with reference TRBV2 and TRBJ2-7, the CDR3 gives the full variable domain: EPEVTQTPSHQVTQMGQEVILRCVPISNHLYFYWYRQILGQKVEFLVSFYNNEISEKSEIFDDQFSVERPDGSNFTLKIRSTKLEDSAMYFCASIRGLADYEQYFGPGTRLTVT.